These 20 T cell receptor beta chains were sequenced from one sample in a study of T cell responses to AZD1222 COVID-19 vaccine. The data were produced by immunoSEQ multiplex PCR, yet TCRdb's version contains in-frame clones alone and is incomplete. The profile shows 150,000 to 200,000 clones, 70% to 90% of them singletons. Specimen: peripheral blood, collected 28 days after the second AZD1222 dose. The receptors were gathered from an adult who received the AZD1222 COVID-19 vaccine.

The J gene is TRBJ1-2, the V gene TRBV30; a possible D gene is TRBD1 (5 bases). CDR3 length: 13 residues. Germline V gene sequence: CDR1 GTSNPN, CDR2 SVGIG (reference sequence). The V and J ends lost 7 bases and 4 bases respectively, with 16 bases between them. This CDR3 reads CASNRYEGYGYTF. For the CDR3, the DNA is TGTGCCTCGAACAGGTACGAGGGCTATGGCTACACCTTC.

V usage is TRBV30 and J usage is TRBJ2-7; D might be TRBD1 (5 bases). The CDR3 consists of 13 residues. Germline V gene sequence: CDR1 GTSNPN, CDR2 SVGIG (reference sequence). V was pared by 1 base and J by 3 bases, with 10 bases between. The CDR3 sequence: CAWSGQPFYEQYF. The CDR3 DNA reads TGTGCCTGGAGTGGACAGCCATTCTACGAGCAGTACTTC.

The chain employs TRBV28 and TRBJ1-2, with unresolved D. CDR3 size: 12 residues. V gave up 6 bases and J gave up 4 bases, with 9 bases separating them. Germline CDR1 and CDR2: MDHEN and SYDVKM. The CDR3 sequence: CASRVSGYGYTF. CDR3 coding DNA: TGTGCCAGCAGGGTATCAGGCTATGGCTACACCTTC.

V usage is TRBV27 and J usage is TRBJ1-5; D is unclear. The CDR3 runs 13 residues. Looked up from germline, CDR1 is MNHEY and CDR2 is SMNVEV (reference sequence). V was cut by 7 bases and J by 9 bases, with 16 bases left in between. CDR3 DNA sequence: TGTGCCAGCACTGGACGGACCGGTGGGCCCCAGCATTTT. It is translated as CASTGRTGGPQHF.

The V gene is TRBV21-1, the J gene TRBJ2-2. TRBV21-1 is a listed pseudogene. The CDR3 loop spans 19 amino acids. CDR3: CASSFSSGQDGMNTGELFF. DNA for the CDR3: TGTGCCAGCAGCTTCTCAAGCGGACAAGACGGGATGAACACCGGGGAGCTGTTTTTT.

The chain uses TRBV5-6 and TRBJ2-2, with 7 bases matching TRBD2. Germline CDR1 is SGHDT and CDR2 is YYEEEE. V shed 3 bases and J 3 bases; nucleotides not matched to a gene: 14. This CDR3 spans 18 amino acids. The CDR3 DNA is TGTGCCAGCAGCTGGGGAATACGACCTAGCGGTTACACCGGGGAGCTGTTTTTT. As protein: CASSWGIRPSGYTGELFF.

This chain connects TRBV27 to TRBJ1-5, with D unclear. V was clipped by 2 bases and J by 3 bases, with 11 bases between them. The germline CDR1 and CDR2 sequences are MNHEY and SMNVEV (reference sequence). The length of the CDR3 is 15 residues. The CDR3 loop is CASSLVGRINQPQHF. The CDR3 region has the DNA TGTGCCAGCAGTTTAGTAGGTCGGATCAATCAGCCCCAGCATTTT.

This clone was recorded a few times. V usage is TRBV28 and J usage is TRBJ2-1; possibly TRBD2 for D (6 bases). Germline CDR1 reads MDHEN; CDR2 reads SYDVKM. V dropped 8 bases and J dropped 4 bases, with 18 bases sitting between them. The CDR3 runs 15 residues. In nucleotides, the CDR3 is TGTGCCAGCGCCCCGCCCGGGAGAGGTTACAATGAGCAGTTCTTC. Its translation is CASAPPGRGYNEQFF.

The V gene is TRBV5-4, the J gene TRBJ2-3; D remains ambiguous. Trimming stripped 4 bases from V and 4 bases from J, with 22 bases between. Per the germline V gene, CDR1 is SGHNT and CDR2 is YYREEE (reference sequence). The CDR3 has 17 residues. CDR3 DNA sequence: TGTGCCAGCAGCAACCCGGTCGAACGACGAGGCGCAGATACGCAGTATTTT. Its translation: CASSNPVERRGADTQYF.

The chain uses TRBV19 and TRBJ2-7; D may be TRBD2 (6 bases). V lost 0 bases and J 6 bases, leaving 12 bases between the germline ends. The CDR3 is 14 amino acids. Germline V gene sequence: CDR1 LNHDA, CDR2 SQIVND (reference sequence). CDR3 region: CASSIDGTALEQYF. CDR3 nucleotides: TGTGCCAGTAGTATAGACGGGACTGCTCTCGAGCAGTACTTC.

This chain uses TRBV2 with TRBJ2-5, with 7 bases that match TRBD1. The length of the CDR3 is 15 residues. V shed 8 bases, J shed 5 bases, and the junction held 14 bases outside the gene matches. Germline V CDR1 and CDR2: SNHLY, FYNNEI. CDR3 DNA sequence: TGTGCCAGCTTGACTGGACAGGCTTTGGTGGAGACCCAGTACTTC. Translated, it gives CASLTGQALVETQYF. The full variable domain, its missing parts supplied by reference TRBV2 and TRBJ2-5, is EPEVTQTPSHQVTQMGQEVILRCVPISNHLYFYWYRQILGQKVEFLVSFYNNEISEKSEIFDDQFSVERPDGSNFTLKIRSTKLEDSAMYFCASLTGQALVETQYFGPGTRLLVL.

This clone was seen a few times. V and J are TRBV12-5 and TRBJ1-2; unclear D gene. The germline CDR1 and CDR2 sequences are LGHNT and FRNRAP. This CDR3 spans 14 amino acids. V was clipped by 4 bases and J by 4 bases, with 13 bases between them. CDR3 in amino acids: CASGSDLARYGYTF. The CDR3 DNA is TGTGCTAGTGGTTCCGACTTGGCCCGCTATGGCTACACCTTC.

The chain is built from TRBV19 and TRBJ2-3, with D possibly TRBD2 on 5 matching bases. This CDR3 has 16 residues. Germline lookup yields CDR1 LNHDA and CDR2 SQIVND (reference sequence). Trimming shortened V by 4 bases and J by 0 bases, and 14 bases separated the two germline ends. CDR3 amino acids: CASSTGQPGSTDTQYF. CDR3 nucleotide sequence: TGTGCCAGTAGTACTGGGCAGCCGGGAAGCACAGATACGCAGTATTTT.

The rearrangement links TRBV4-3 to TRBJ2-2, with 7 bases aligning to TRBD2. The trim removed 0 bases at V and 5 bases at J, leaving 9 bases unmatched. Germline V gene sequence: CDR1 LGHNA, CDR2 YSLEER. The CDR3 runs to 17 residues. CDR3 sequence: CASSQERLAGITGELFF. The CDR3 bases are TGCGCCAGCAGCCAAGAACGGTTAGCGGGTATAACCGGGGAGCTGTTTTTT.

This clone has a single count. This rearrangement joins TRBV6-4 to TRBJ1-5; tentatively, D is TRBD1 (5 bases). This CDR3 contains 13 residues. The V and J ends lost 5 bases and 7 bases respectively, with 12 bases between them. Germline CDR1 is MRHNA and CDR2 is SNTAGT. CDR3 DNA: TGTGCCAGCAGTATTCAGGGAGGGCAGCCCCAGCATTTT. Amino acid sequence: CASSIQGGQPQHF.

The V and J genes are TRBV10-3 and TRBJ1-4; no reliable D call. Trimming removed 3 bases from V and 5 bases from J, with 16 bases in between. The CDR3 consists of 16 residues. Germline V gene data show CDR1 as ENHRY and CDR2 as SYGVKD. CDR3 in amino acids: CAISDPRLSLNEKLFF. The DNA for the CDR3 is TGTGCCATCAGTGACCCCCGACTGAGTTTGAATGAAAAACTGTTTTTT.

The chain employs TRBV6-2 or TRBV6-3 and TRBJ1-2; D is undetermined. There are 15 residues in the CDR3. Germline V lookup: CDR1 MNHEY, CDR2 SVGEGT. V was clipped by 6 bases and J by 0 bases, with 14 bases between them. CDR3 protein: CASSSGVTTNYGYTF. DNA of the CDR3: TGTGCCAGCAGCTCCGGGGTCACCACTAACTATGGCTACACCTTC.

Comments on this clone: Within the sample, other DNA sequences also encode this same CDR3. Here the CDR3 DNA reads TGTGCCAGCAGCTGGGGACAGGGGCCCAATCAGCCCCAGCATTTT. Protein product: CASSWGQGPNQPQHF. The rearrangement joins TRBV11-2 to TRBJ1-5; TRBD1 matches 10 bases. CDR1 SGHAT and CDR2 FQNNGV come from the germline V gene. This CDR3 has 15 amino acids. V dropped 4 bases and J dropped 3; count of bases not matched to a gene: 3. The entire variable domain, with the rest obtained from reference TRBV11-2 and TRBJ1-5, is as follows: EAGVAQSPRYKIIEKRQSVAFWCNPISGHATLYWYQQILGQGPKLLIQFQNNGVVDDSQLPKDRFSAERLKGVDSTLKIQPAKLEDSAVYLCASSWGQGPNQPQHFGDGTRLSIL.

The J gene is TRBJ2-1, the V gene TRBV7-9; TRBD1 or TRBD2 may be the D gene (7 bases each). The germline CDR1 and CDR2 sequences are SEHNR and FQNEAQ (reference sequence). CDR3 size: 15 residues. Trimming shortened V by 5 bases and J by 8 bases, and 19 bases separated the two germline ends. The DNA of the CDR3 is TGTGCCAGCAGCCCCAGGGGGGGGGAGGGGCATGAGCAGTTCTTC. Translated, it gives CASSPRGGEGHEQFF.

J is TRBJ1-4 and V is TRBV5-1; possible D gene TRBD1, 6 bases. Trimming took off 5 bases at V and 2 bases at J, with 13 bases between the two ends. Looked up from germline, CDR1 is SGHRS and CDR2 is YFSETQ. This CDR3 is 15 amino acids long. The CDR3 loop reads CASRARGETNEKLFF. As DNA, the CDR3 is TGCGCCAGCAGGGCGAGGGGGGAGACTAATGAAAAACTGTTTTTT.